Below, 15 T cell receptor beta chains from the same sample are listed, as sequenced in a study of T-cell reconstitution after alpha-beta-depleted transplantation in children. TCRbeta library construction was performed incorporating unique molecular identifiers. One entry per CDR3 protein, called by TCRdb with MiXCR from the PCR reads. Seen here are about 600,000 distinct CDR3 sequences, about 10% observed once, and the top ten hold roughly 4%. The source was PBMCs from the stem cell graft donor, collected from the stem cell graft. The receptors were gathered from a human donor who donated a stem cell graft to a child with acute myeloid leukemia.

This clonotype was seen a few times. The chain combines TRBV30 with TRBJ2-5; 11 bases line up with TRBD2. The CDR3 totals 15 residues. V gave up 0 bases and J gave up 3 bases; unmatched junction bases: 3. The germline V gene has CDR1 GTSNPN and CDR2 SVGIG (reference sequence). The CDR3 DNA is TGTGCCTGGAGTGTACTAGCGGGGGCCAAAGAGACCCAGTACTTC. This sequence encodes CAWSVLAGAKETQYF.

This clonotype was observed many times. The chain employs TRBV20-1 and TRBJ2-1; 9 nucleotides match TRBD1. V lost 6 bases, J lost 4 bases, and 7 bases stayed unmatched. Germline-derived CDR1 and CDR2 are DFQATT and SNEGSKA (reference sequence). The CDR3 is 14 residues long. The CDR3: CSAPTGTGYNEQFF. The CDR3 bases are TGCAGTGCCCCAACGGGGACAGGGTACAATGAGCAGTTCTTC.

The chain couples TRBV10-3 to TRBJ2-7; a possible D gene is TRBD2 (6 bases). The germline V gene encodes CDR1 ENHRY and CDR2 SYGVKD. Deletions cut 4 bases from V and 3 bases from J, with 13 bases between. The CDR3 spans 14 residues. In nucleotides, the CDR3 is TGTGCCATCAGTGCGGACCCGGGGGACTACGAGCAGTACTTC. The encoded protein is CAISADPGDYEQYF.

Concerning this clonotype itself: A read error is possible here, since a much larger clone lies one base away. The CDR3 ends on some other residue instead of the conserved phenylalanine or tryptophan, so this is likely a read error. The chain recombines TRBV30 with TRBJ1-1, with D uncertain. CDR1 and CDR2 (germline): GTSNPN, SVGIG (reference sequence). V lost 1 base and J lost 6, with 6 bases in between. The CDR3 spans 11 residues. For the CDR3, the DNA is TGTGCCTGGAGTGAAAGGGCTGAAGCTTTCTGT. Amino acids: CAWSERAEAFC.

This clonotype turned up a few times. The chain recombines TRBV29-1 with TRBJ2-3; 7 bases are shared with TRBD2. Germline lookup yields CDR1 SQVTM and CDR2 ANQGSEA. The junction had 10 bases not matched to a gene; V was cut back by 2 bases and J by 2 bases. This CDR3 spans 16 amino acids. CDR3 sequence (DNA): TGCAGCGTTGAATTCCTAGCGGAGTTATCCACAGATACGCAGTATTTT. Protein: CSVEFLAELSTDTQYF.

J is TRBJ1-2 and V is TRBV11-2; D remains unclear. CDR1 and CDR2 (germline): SGHAT, FQNNGV. V lost 0 bases, J lost 7 bases, and 18 bases lay in between. The CDR3 length is 16 residues. The CDR3 region is CASSLEGGGRKFGYTF. CDR3 bases: TGTGCCAGCAGCTTAGAAGGTGGAGGGAGAAAGTTTGGCTACACCTTC.

This clonotype was found a few times. This chain joins TRBV20-1 and TRBJ1-2; TRBD1 might be the D (5 bases). This CDR3 region has 14 residues. V shed 1 base and J shed 3 bases, with 12 bases lying between them. Germline V lookup: CDR1 DFQATT, CDR2 SNEGSKA (reference sequence). CDR3 loop: CSARGGVGDYGYTF. Written as DNA, the CDR3 is TGCAGTGCTAGAGGAGGGGTAGGAGACTATGGCTACACCTTC.

This clonotype was picked up a small number of times. This chain joins TRBV5-1 and TRBJ2-1, with 14 bases matching TRBD2. Trimming cost V 7 bases and J 8 bases; bases outside gene matches: 5. Germline assignment: CDR1 SGHRS and CDR2 YFSETQ. CDR3 length: 14 residues. The CDR3 loop is CASAGTSGSDEQFF. The CDR3 DNA is TGCGCCAGCGCGGGGACTAGCGGGAGCGATGAGCAGTTCTTC.

There are a few counts of this clonotype. The CDR3 DNA is TGCGCCAGCAGCTTCGGCGGGAGTGACAGCTCTGGGGCCAACGTCCTGACTTTC. Its protein is CASSFGGSDSSGANVLTF. The chain carries TRBV5-1 and TRBJ2-6, with 7 bases identical to TRBD2. The CDR3 has 18 amino acids. Trimming removed 2 bases from V and 0 bases from J; junction bases left unmatched: 8. Germline lookup yields CDR1 SGHRS and CDR2 YFSETQ.

There are many counts of this clonotype. The chain joins TRBV3-1 to TRBJ2-3, with 7 bases fitting TRBD1. V lost 4 bases to trimming and J lost 3 bases; unmatched junction nucleotides: 7. This CDR3 region has 15 residues. CDR1 and CDR2 (germline): LGHDT, YNNKEL (reference sequence). CDR3 region: CASSPRDRETDTQYF. The CDR3 coding sequence is TGTGCCAGCAGCCCGAGAGACAGGGAGACAGATACGCAGTATTTT.

The chain joins TRBV14 to TRBJ2-3; D remains ambiguous. Germline values: CDR1 SGHDN, CDR2 FVKESK. CDR3 length equals 14 residues. The V and J ends lost 0 bases and 4 bases respectively, with 8 bases between them. The CDR3 is CASSQDNVADTQYF. CDR3 nucleotides: TGTGCCAGCAGCCAAGATAACGTCGCAGATACGCAGTATTTT.

CDR3 sequence: CASSYIAEGEQFF. CDR3 bases: TGTGCCAGCAGTTACATCGCCGAGGGTGAGCAGTTCTTC. This chain joins TRBV6-2 or TRBV6-3 and TRBJ2-1; TRBD2 might be the D (5 bases). V lost 2 bases and J 9 bases, leaving 11 bases between the germline ends. Germline loops: CDR1 MNHEY, CDR2 SVGEGT. This CDR3 has 13 amino acids.

Many counts were recorded for this clonotype. The chain combines TRBV5-6 with TRBJ2-5, with D perhaps TRBD1 or TRBD2 (5 bases each). Trimming took off 5 bases at V and 5 bases at J, with 25 bases between the two ends. The CDR3 spans 17 residues. The germline V gene encodes CDR1 SGHDT and CDR2 YYEEEE. This chain's CDR3 is CASSPTIGTAVWETQYF. The CDR3 DNA reads TGTGCCAGCAGTCCCACCATCGGGACCGCAGTATGGGAGACCCAGTACTTC.

The table lists this clonotype with many counts. V gene TRBV3-1 combines with J gene TRBJ1-1; D call uncertain. This CDR3 has 15 residues. Germline CDR1 LGHDT, CDR2 YNNKEL (reference sequence). V was shortened by 4 bases and J by 1 base, with 13 bases between the two germline ends. CDR3 amino acids: CASSPDPTANTEAFF. CDR3 in DNA: TGTGCCAGCAGCCCGGACCCCACAGCGAACACTGAAGCTTTCTTT.

In this sample, this clonotype turned up a few times. This chain links TRBV9 with TRBJ2-3; D may match TRBD1 or TRBD2 (5 bases each). V dropped 4 bases and J dropped 6 bases, with 21 bases sitting between them. The CDR3 has 16 residues. CDR1 is SGDLS and CDR2 is YYNGEE in the germline V gene. CDR3 protein: CASSLLPGTPLDTQYF. DNA for the CDR3: TGTGCCAGCAGCCTCCTCCCCGGGACCCCACTTGATACGCAGTATTTT. The full variable domain, in which reference TRBV9 and TRBJ2-3 provide the parts outside the CDR3, is DSGVTQTPKHLITATGQRVTLRCSPRSGDLSVYWYQQSLDQGLQFLIQYYNGEERAKGNILERFSAQQFPDLHSELNLSSLELGDSALYFCASSLLPGTPLDTQYFGPGTRLTVL.